This TCR beta chain came from a study of tumor and adjacent non-tumor tissue in lung cancer. Study at large: Approximately 4.2 million productive TCRbeta reads were obtained per sample on average.

A modified ARM-PCR protocol with three rounds of nested PCR amplified TCRbeta. Each CDR3 protein gets one entry after TCRdb re-called the multiplex PCR reads with MiXCR. The sample holds some 90,000 distinct CDR3 sequences, roughly three fifths seen once. Looked up from germline, CDR1 is SGHAT and CDR2 is FQNNGV. The CDR3 extends over 14 amino acids. RNA was extracted from bulk tissue without any cell sorting. This clonotype was observed a handful of times. Compared with germline, one end of the junction differs, possibly owing to a read error. Sequencing was performed on lung tumor tissue. The chain uses TRBV11-2 and TRBJ2-7; 7 bases are shared with TRBD1. This sequence originates from a man aged 65-85 years with non-small cell lung cancer. For the CDR3, the DNA is TGTGCTAGCAGCGAGGGGGACAGAAATTACGAGCAGCACTTC. Its translation: CASSEGDRNYEQHF.